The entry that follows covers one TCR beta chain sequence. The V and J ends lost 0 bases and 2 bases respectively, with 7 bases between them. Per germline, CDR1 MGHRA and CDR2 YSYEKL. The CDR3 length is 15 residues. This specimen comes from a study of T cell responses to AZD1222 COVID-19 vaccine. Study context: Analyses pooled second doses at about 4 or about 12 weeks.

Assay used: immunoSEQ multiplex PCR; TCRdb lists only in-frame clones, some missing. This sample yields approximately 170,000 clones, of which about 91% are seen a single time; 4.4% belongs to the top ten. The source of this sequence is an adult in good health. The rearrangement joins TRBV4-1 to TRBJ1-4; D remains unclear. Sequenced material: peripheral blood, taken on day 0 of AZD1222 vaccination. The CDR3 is CASSQDPGTNEKLFF. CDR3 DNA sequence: TGCGCCAGCAGCCAAGACCCGGGGACTAATGAAAAACTGTTTTTT.